This T cell receptor beta chain appears in the sequencing data of a study of cytomegalovirus exposure and HLA in healthy donors. This clone was counted between two and nine times. This CDR3 is 13 amino acids long. V lost 6 bases to trimming and J lost 7 bases, with 15 bases between them. Per the germline V gene, CDR1 is MNHEY and CDR2 is SMNVEV (reference sequence). The PCR made use of 60 Vbeta and 13 Jbeta primers. Data came from immunoSEQ multiplex PCR; TCRdb stores just in-frame clones and leaves some out. In the table there are roughly 130,000 clones, approximately 8.7% of which are singletons. What was sequenced was PBMCs. This sequence joins TRBV27 and TRBJ1-2, with D tentatively TRBD1 (5 bases). The source of this sequence is a man aged 40-50 years in good health and CMV-seronegative. CDR3 sequence reads: CASRHLGRGGYTF. CDR3 in DNA: TGTGCCAGCAGACATCTGGGGCGAGGTGGCTACACCTTC.